The 8 T cell receptor beta chains in this list originate from one sample, sequenced in a study of T-cell memory formation after mild COVID-19. TCRdb re-called the 5' RACE reads with MiXCR, one entry per CDR3 protein. Of hundreds of thousands of distinct CDR3 sequences in the sample, more than 15% were seen once. Sequenced material: PBMCs or a T cell subset sorted from them (not recorded which). Receptor source: an adult woman who had mild COVID-19 (a few samples of this study predate the infection). Cell type and time point are not known.

The genes are TRBV2 and TRBJ2-1, with 12 bases identical to TRBD2. Germline values: CDR1 SNHLY, CDR2 FYNNEI. V gave up 7 bases and J gave up 6 bases; unmatched junction bases: 1. The CDR3 is 13 amino acids. CDR3 region: CASTSGGVNEQFF. The DNA for the CDR3 is TGTGCCAGCACTAGCGGGGGGGTCAATGAGCAGTTCTTC.

This chain uses TRBV6-2 or TRBV6-3 with TRBJ2-7; 7 nucleotides line up with TRBD2. CDR1 is MNHEY, CDR2 SVGEGT, per germline. This CDR3 has 14 amino acids. V was pared by 4 bases and J by 6 bases, with 9 bases of the junction left unmatched. CDR3 sequence reads: CASSFPGLSSEQYF. As DNA, the CDR3 is TGTGCCAGCAGTTTCCCGGGACTAAGTTCCGAGCAGTACTTC.

The V call is TRBV15, the J call TRBJ2-3; the D call may be TRBD1 or TRBD2 (5 bases each). This CDR3 contains 15 residues. Germline CDR1 LNHNV, CDR2 YYDKDF (reference sequence). The V gene lost 0 bases and the J gene lost 1 base, with 8 bases spanning the gap. CDR3 protein: CATSRDGDRTDTQYF. The CDR3 DNA is TGTGCCACCAGCAGAGACGGGGACCGCACAGATACGCAGTATTTT.

The V gene is TRBV25-1, the J gene TRBJ1-2; the D is unclear. The length of the CDR3 is 13 residues. Per the germline V gene, CDR1 is MGHDK and CDR2 is SYGVNS. V gave up 3 bases and J gave up 8 bases, with 13 bases separating them. CDR3 coding DNA: TGTGCCAGCAGTGACGGGTTTCCGCCCGGCTACACCTTC. Translating gives CASSDGFPPGYTF.

This clonotype was counted a few times. The V and J genes are TRBV19 and TRBJ1-1; D call uncertain. The CDR3 extends over 14 amino acids. V lost 4 bases and J lost 4, with 13 bases in between. The germline gives CDR1 LNHDA, CDR2 SQIVND (reference sequence). The CDR3 is CASSSEVRGTEAFF. CDR3 sequence (DNA): TGTGCCAGTAGTAGCGAGGTACGAGGCACTGAAGCTTTCTTT.

This clonotype came up a few times. The chain carries TRBV5-6 and TRBJ2-7; D remains unclear. Trimming stripped 2 bases from V and 1 base from J, with 13 bases between. The CDR3 sequence is 15 residues long. CDR1 SGHDT and CDR2 YYEEEE come from the germline V gene. The CDR3 region is CASSFLRSRSYEQYF. CDR3 coding DNA: TGTGCCAGCAGCTTTCTACGGTCCAGGTCCTACGAGCAGTACTTC.

This chain uses TRBV10-3 with TRBJ2-2; TRBD2 might be the D (6 bases). This CDR3 contains 15 residues. Deletions cut 2 bases from V and 6 bases from J, with 13 bases between. Germline V lookup: CDR1 ENHRY, CDR2 SYGVKD. The CDR3 DNA follows: TGTGCCATCAGTGAGGGGACGGGGGACGCCGGGGAGCTGTTTTTT. Protein product: CAISEGTGDAGELFF.

This sequence joins TRBV6-6 and TRBJ2-1; TRBD1 matches at 7 bases. The V gene's germline CDR1 is MNHNY and CDR2 SVGAGI (reference sequence). The CDR3 runs to 15 residues. Trimming removed 4 bases from V and 3 bases from J; junction bases left unmatched: 6. CDR3 nucleotide sequence: TGTGCCAGCAGTTCTCAGGGACAGAGCTACAATGAGCAGTTCTTC. The encoded protein is CASSSQGQSYNEQFF.